The clone carrying this T cell receptor beta chain was detected many times. Antigen: not known. A junction end diverges from the germline sequence, so it may reflect a read error. Using constant-segment primers, 5'RACE produced TCR alpha and TCR beta cDNA libraries carrying sample barcodes and UMIs. TCRdb itself ran the 5' RACE reads through MiXCR, one entry per CDR3 protein. This table has under 700,000 distinct CDR3 sequences, roughly 22% appearing once. This record comes from a study of T-cell memory formation after mild COVID-19. Study results and caveats: Day 15 to 85 contracting clones showed balanced CD4/CD8; day 15 to 37 expanders favored CD4+. Whether day 37 second-wave clones are SARS-CoV-2-specific was not confirmed.

Germline V gene data show CDR1 as SGHRS and CDR2 as YFSETQ. The CDR3 totals 13 residues. This clonotype was obtained from an adult woman who had mild COVID-19 (a few samples of this study predate the infection). Cell type and time point are not known. The chain is built from TRBV5-1 and TRBJ1-1; tentative D call: TRBD1 (5 bases). Material for sequencing was PBMCs or a T cell subset sorted from them (not recorded which). The DNA for the CDR3 is TGTGCCAGCAGTTTGACAGAGAACACTGAAGCTTTCTTT. It is translated as CASSLTENTEAFF.